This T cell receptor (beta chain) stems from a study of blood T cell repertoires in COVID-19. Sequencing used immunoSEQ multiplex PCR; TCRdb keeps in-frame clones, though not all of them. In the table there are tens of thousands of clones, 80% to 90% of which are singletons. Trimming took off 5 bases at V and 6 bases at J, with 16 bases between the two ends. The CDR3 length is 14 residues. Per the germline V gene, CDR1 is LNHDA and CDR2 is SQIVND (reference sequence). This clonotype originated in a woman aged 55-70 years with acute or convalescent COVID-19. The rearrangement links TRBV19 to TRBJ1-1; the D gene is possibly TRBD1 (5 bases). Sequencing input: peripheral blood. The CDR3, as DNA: TGTGCCAGTAGTGTTTCGGACAAGGGCGCTGAAGCTTTCTTT. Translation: CASSVSDKGAEAFF.